A single sample gave rise to the 19 T cell receptor beta chains below, sequenced in a study of control samples from healthy donors and cancer patients. Generated by immunoSEQ multiplex PCR, the TCRdb table keeps only in-frame clones and is missing some. The sample yields roughly 120,000 clones, under 95% seen once. Sequenced input: PBMCs. All receptors come from a man in his fifties with head and neck cancer.

This clone was recorded only once. The chain links TRBV7-2 to TRBJ2-2, with D possibly being TRBD1 or TRBD2 (5 bases each). In germline, CDR1 is SGHTA, CDR2 FQGNSA. This CDR3 spans 16 amino acids. V was trimmed by 3 bases and J by 7 bases, leaving 18 bases between them. This CDR3 reads CASSFYPGTRDGELFF. The CDR3, as DNA: TGTGCCAGCAGCTTTTACCCCGGGACCCGAGACGGGGAGCTGTTTTTT.

J is TRBJ2-2 and V is TRBV24-1; D remains ambiguous. In germline, CDR1 is KGHDR, CDR2 SFDVKD. This CDR3 has 15 residues. The V end was cut by 6 bases, the J end by 7 bases, with 17 bases between. CDR3 DNA sequence: TGTGCCACCAGTAGTGGCGGTTCCCCGGGCGGGGAGCTGTTTTTT. Amino acid sequence: CATSSGGSPGGELFF.

The genes are TRBV12-5 and TRBJ1-2; D is unresolved. This CDR3 has 14 amino acids. Germline CDR1 and CDR2: LGHNT and FRNRAP. With 5 bases removed from V and 8 bases from J, the gap between germline ends came to 18 bases. Written as DNA, the CDR3 is TGTGCTAGTGGTCCCTCGGGCCCAAGGGAAGGCTACACCTTC. Translation gives CASGPSGPREGYTF.

This chain connects TRBV2 to TRBJ1-1, with D tentatively TRBD1 (5 bases). The V end lost 0 bases, the J end lost 5 bases, and 19 bases lay between the germline ends. Germline V CDR1 and CDR2: SNHLY, FYNNEI. CDR3 length: 17 residues. The CDR3 coding sequence is TGTGCCAGCAGTGAAGCTAGACCCACTCGCGGGGGAACTGAAGCTTTCTTT. Its protein is CASSEARPTRGGTEAFF. The whole variable domain, remainder taken from reference TRBV2 and TRBJ1-1, is EPEVTQTPSHQVTQMGQEVILRCVPISNHLYFYWYRQILGQKVEFLVSFYNNEISEKSEIFDDQFSVERPDGSNFTLKIRSTKLEDSAMYFCASSEARPTRGGTEAFFGQGTRLTVV.

The chain joins TRBV12-3 or TRBV12-4 to TRBJ2-1; no clear D gene. The CDR3 contains 12 residues. The V and J ends lost 6 bases and 10 bases respectively, with 13 bases between them. The CDR3 nucleotides are TGTGCCAGCAGACCCCCTAGTGGCGAGCAGTTCTTC. It specifies CASRPPSGEQFF.

V gene TRBV19 combines with J gene TRBJ2-1; D is perhaps TRBD1 (6 bases). This CDR3 spans 14 amino acids. Germline assignment: CDR1 LNHDA and CDR2 SQIVND (reference sequence). Trimming took 4 bases from V and 7 from J, leaving 14 bases between them. CDR3 nucleotide sequence: TGTGCCAGTAGTACATTCGGGACATTAAATGAGCAGTTCTTC. Amino acids: CASSTFGTLNEQFF.

V and J are TRBV9 and TRBJ1-4; 8 positions match TRBD1. The CDR3 runs to 16 residues. The V segment lost 0 bases and the J segment 8 bases; nucleotides outside the gene matches: 9. The germline V gene has CDR1 SGDLS and CDR2 YYNGEE. The CDR3 bases are TGTGCCAGCAGCGTAGACGACAGGGGCAACAACGAAAAACTGTTTTTT. As protein: CASSVDDRGNNEKLFF. The whole variable domain, remainder taken from reference TRBV9 and TRBJ1-4, is DSGVTQTPKHLITATGQRVTLRCSPRSGDLSVYWYQQSLDQGLQFLIQYYNGEERAKGNILERFSAQQFPDLHSELNLSSLELGDSALYFCASSVDDRGNNEKLFFGSGTQLSVL.

This clone has only one observation. The chain couples TRBV19 to TRBJ1-3, with unresolved D. This CDR3 is 13 amino acids long. Germline assignment: CDR1 LNHDA and CDR2 SQIVND (reference sequence). Trimming pared 0 bases from V and 4 bases from J, leaving 4 bases between. The CDR3 spells CASSIDYGNTIYF. CDR3 coding DNA: TGTGCCAGTAGTATAGACTACGGAAACACCATATATTTT.

This clone was seen a single time. V is TRBV6-5 and J is TRBJ1-4, with TRBD1 identical over 7 bases. Unmatched junction bases numbered 11, after V lost 0 bases and J lost 10 bases. CDR1 is MNHEY and CDR2 is SVGAGI in the germline V gene. This CDR3 comprises 16 residues. The DNA of the CDR3 is TGTGCCAGCAGTTACTCACAGGGGACCCGGGCTGGAAAACTGTTTTTT. It encodes CASSYSQGTRAGKLFF.

The chain is built from TRBV7-9 and TRBJ2-5; TRBD1 agrees at 10 bases. Germline V gene lookup returns CDR1 SEHNR and CDR2 FQNEAQ (reference sequence). The CDR3 consists of 15 residues. The V and J ends lost 1 base and 8 bases, in that order; junction bases with no gene match: 7. CDR3 coding DNA: TGTGCCAGCAGCTTAGAAGAGGGACAGGGGATAACCCAGTACTTC. As protein: CASSLEEGQGITQYF. Supplemented by reference TRBV7-9 and TRBJ2-5, the full variable domain reads DTGVSQNPRHKITKRGQNVTFRCDPISEHNRLYWYRQTLGQGPEFLTYFQNEAQLEKSRLLSDRFSAERPKGSFSTLEIQRTEQGDSAMYLCASSLEEGQGITQYFGPGTRLLVL.

This clone was seen once. V is TRBV2 and J is TRBJ2-7; D gene uncertain. CDR3 length equals 11 residues. CDR1 and CDR2 (germline): SNHLY, FYNNEI. V lost 5 bases and J 2 bases, leaving 4 bases between the germline ends. The CDR3 is CASSSAYEQYF. The CDR3 DNA follows: TGTGCCAGCAGTAGTGCCTACGAGCAGTACTTC.

The chain joins TRBV20-1 to TRBJ2-2; tentative D call: TRBD2 (5 bases). CDR1 DFQATT and CDR2 SNEGSKA come from the germline V gene (reference sequence). The CDR3 runs to 11 residues. V shed 4 bases and J shed 6 bases, with 6 bases lying between them. The CDR3 spells CSAKGAGELFF. The CDR3, as DNA: TGCAGTGCTAAGGGAGCCGGGGAGCTGTTTTTT.

The J gene is TRBJ1-3, the V gene TRBV4-2, with a tentative D call TRBD1 (6 bases). This CDR3 has 14 amino acids. From germline, CDR1 is LGHNA and CDR2 YNFKEQ. The V end was cut by 4 bases, the J end by 4 bases, with 11 bases between. The CDR3 DNA is TGTGCCAGCAGCCCTCTGGGGGGCGGAAACACCATATATTTT. It is translated as CASSPLGGGNTIYF.

The V and J genes are TRBV7-9 and TRBJ1-1; D remains ambiguous. Germline V gene sequence: CDR1 SEHNR, CDR2 FQNEAQ (reference sequence). There are 12 residues in the CDR3. The V and J ends lost 2 bases and 8 bases respectively, with 9 bases between them. Here the CDR3 DNA reads TGTGCCAGCAGCTTACTCGGCGTCGAAGCTTTCTTT. Translating it yields CASSLLGVEAFF.

The chain couples TRBV11-3 to TRBJ2-1; possible D gene TRBD2, 5 bases. The CDR3 contains 13 residues. Per germline, CDR1 SGHNT and CDR2 YENEEA. V lost 0 bases to trimming and J lost 10 bases, with 10 bases between them. The CDR3 nucleotides read TGTGCCAGCAGCTTAGATCCGGGAAGGGAGCAGTTCTTC. It translates to CASSLDPGREQFF.

The chain couples TRBV20-1 to TRBJ2-1, with D perhaps assigned TRBD1 or TRBD2 (5 bases each). Germline V gene data show CDR1 as DFQATT and CDR2 as SNEGSKA (reference sequence). Trimming shortened V by 3 bases and J by 0 bases, and 12 bases separated the two germline ends. The CDR3 totals 15 residues. This chain's CDR3 is CSASRGGGSYNEQFF. CDR3 in DNA: TGCAGTGCTAGTCGTGGGGGTGGCTCCTACAATGAGCAGTTCTTC.

The CDR3 DNA reads as TGTGCCAGCAGTTACTACGACAGGGGGAGGTATGGCTACACCTTC. Amino acid sequence: CASSYYDRGRYGYTF. This chain joins TRBV6-5 and TRBJ1-2, with TRBD1 matching over 9 bases. CDR3 length: 15 residues. The V gene end was trimmed by 1 base and the J gene end by 5 bases; junction bases not matched to a gene: 5. The germline gives CDR1 MNHEY, CDR2 SVGAGI.

This clone appeared a few times. CDR3 in DNA: TGTGCCAGCAGCTTCGGAAGCGCCAACCAAGAGACCCAGTACTTC. It specifies CASSFGSANQETQYF. The chain has TRBV5-4 and TRBJ2-5; D ambiguous. Germline V gene lookup returns CDR1 SGHNT and CDR2 YYREEE (reference sequence). The CDR3 has 15 residues. V lost 2 bases, J lost 0 bases, and 11 bases lay in between.

The genes are TRBV10-3 and TRBJ2-2; 7 nucleotides agree with TRBD1. The CDR3 covers 16 residues. Trimming removed 4 bases from V and 6 bases from J; junction bases left unmatched: 11. Germline V lookup: CDR1 ENHRY, CDR2 SYGVKD. The CDR3 is CAISALTGKSAGELFF. CDR3 nucleotide sequence: TGTGCCATCAGTGCTCTGACAGGGAAGAGCGCCGGGGAGCTGTTTTTT.